The present entry profiles one TCR beta chain with its context. Antigen: not known. V was pared by 8 bases and J by 4 bases, with 9 bases of the junction left unmatched. CDR1 is MNHGY and CDR2 is SAAAGT in the germline V gene. The CDR3 is made up of 15 amino acids. The source of the sample is a study of T cells in localized non-small cell lung cancer. Repertoires were generated with immunoSEQ multiplex PCR, while TCRdb's copy carries only in-frame clones and drops some. Of about 3,700 clones detected, around 29% appear once; the ten largest clones hold about 9.9%. General study findings and limits: Patients showing higher blood T cell density tended to see longer overall survival. Adjacent uninvolved lung had the highest clonality, suggesting focused antigen responses.

The material sequenced was normal lung tissue next to the tumor, taken before any cancer treatment. This receptor was identified in a male donor aged 60 or older with stage III lung adenocarcinoma. The chain couples TRBV6-8 to TRBJ1-5; 9 nucleotides line up with TRBD1. CDR3 in DNA: TGTGCCAGCGCGGGGGGACAGGGACTTAATCAGCCCCAGCATTTT. Protein: CASAGGQGLNQPQHF.